This entry lists 26 T cell receptor beta chains sequenced from one sample in a study of human versus mouse CDR3 diversity and MHC coevolution. Clones were sequenced by immunoSEQ multiplex PCR, and TCRdb holds only the in-frame ones, with some missing. This sample has about 60,000 clones; about 94% occur once, and the top ten carry approximately 17%. Sequencing was performed on naive CD4+ T cells from blood. Subset indicated: CD45RO-negative CD62L-positive naive CD4 T cells. These receptors were collected from a person aged 55 to 75 in good health.

CDR3 in DNA: TGCGCCAGCAGCTTGGACAGCTACAATGAGCAGTTCTTC. Its translation is CASSLDSYNEQFF. The chain carries TRBV5-1 and TRBJ2-1; D is ambiguous. Looked up from germline, CDR1 is SGHRS and CDR2 is YFSETQ. Trimming left V 0 bases short and J 3 bases short, with 4 bases between. This CDR3 is 13 amino acids long.

V gene TRBV11-2 combines with J gene TRBJ2-1, with 10 bases lining up with TRBD2. J gave up 7 bases and V 5 bases, and 14 bases lay outside the gene matches. The length of the CDR3 is 17 residues. Germline V lookup: CDR1 SGHAT, CDR2 FQNNGV. CDR3 sequence (DNA): TGTGCCAGCAGCCCCTCGGGGGTAGCGGGAGGCCATAATGAGCAGTTCTTC. Translating gives CASSPSGVAGGHNEQFF.

For this clone: Other DNA sequences from this sample encode an identical CDR3 as well. J is TRBJ1-1 and V is TRBV27; D uncertain. The V gene's germline CDR1 is MNHEY and CDR2 SMNVEV (reference sequence). V was clipped by 5 bases and J by 1 base, with 8 bases between them. This CDR3 is 13 amino acids long. In nucleotides, the CDR3 is TGTGCCAGCAGTCTCAGTCGGAACACTGAAGCTTTCTTT. It translates to CASSLSRNTEAFF.

The rearrangement joins TRBV28 to TRBJ1-5; no reliable D call. Germline CDR1 reads MDHEN; CDR2 reads SYDVKM. V dropped 7 bases and J dropped 11 bases, with 18 bases sitting between them. The CDR3 loop spans 13 amino acids. CDR3 region: CASTFGSRKTQHF. Written as DNA, the CDR3 is TGTGCCAGCACCTTTGGGTCGAGGAAGACCCAGCATTTT.

The chain links TRBV6-1 to TRBJ1-3, with TRBD1 matching over 7 bases. The junction had 4 bases not matched to a gene; V was cut back by 5 bases and J by 3 bases. Germline V CDR1 and CDR2: MNHNS, SASEGT. The CDR3 runs to 14 residues. CDR3 amino acids: CASSSTGDGNTIYF. The CDR3 DNA follows: TGTGCCAGCAGTTCAACAGGGGATGGAAACACCATATATTTT.

This chain links TRBV19 with TRBJ2-7; 11 nucleotides line up with TRBD1. Germline loops: CDR1 LNHDA, CDR2 SQIVND (reference sequence). The CDR3 is made up of 16 amino acids. The V and J ends lost 6 bases and 3 bases, in that order; junction bases with no gene match: 10. The CDR3 nucleotides are TGTGCCAGTAGAGGAAGAGGGACAGGGGGGGGCTACGAGCAGTACTTC. Protein sequence: CASRGRGTGGGYEQYF.

The J gene is TRBJ1-1, the V gene TRBV5-4; 8 bases map to TRBD1. The trim removed 2 bases at V and 3 bases at J, leaving 6 bases unmatched. Germline assignment: CDR1 SGHNT and CDR2 YYREEE (reference sequence). This CDR3 has 15 residues. As DNA, the CDR3 is TGTGCCAGCAGCTTATCAGGGGGCCCGGACACTGAAGCTTTCTTT. Protein product: CASSLSGGPDTEAFF.

The rearrangement uses TRBV11-3 and TRBJ2-4, with 9 bases aligning to TRBD1. Germline assignment: CDR1 SGHNT and CDR2 YENEEA. The J segment lost 7 bases and the V segment lost 5 bases, leaving 6 bases of the junction unmatched. The CDR3 consists of 14 residues. CDR3 DNA: TGTGCCAGCAGCCGGGACAGGGCCGACAACATTCAGTACTTC. This translates into CASSRDRADNIQYF.

The genes are TRBV7-9 and TRBJ2-1; 9 bases match TRBD2. From germline, CDR1 is SEHNR and CDR2 FQNEAQ (reference sequence). This CDR3 comprises 12 residues. With 2 bases clipped from V and 15 bases from J, the junction kept 5 bases outside the gene matches. The CDR3 loop reads CASSLSSGRLFF. The CDR3 region has the DNA TGTGCCAGCAGCTTAAGTAGCGGGAGACTGTTCTTC.

The chain combines TRBV6-1 with TRBJ2-5; 9 nucleotides line up with TRBD1. After removal of 2 bases from V and 5 bases from J, the junction contained 15 bases not matched to a gene. Germline V gene data show CDR1 as MNHNS and CDR2 as SASEGT. The CDR3 loop spans 18 amino acids. Here the CDR3 DNA reads TGTGCCAGCAGTGAAAGGCCTGGGGGACAGGGTGTCATGGAGACCCAGTACTTC. Amino acid sequence: CASSERPGGQGVMETQYF.

The chain employs TRBV7-6 and TRBJ2-3, with D possibly TRBD1 on 6 matching bases. This CDR3 is built from 15 residues. The germline CDR1 and CDR2 sequences are SGHVS and FNYEAQ. The V gene lost 5 bases and the J gene lost 2 bases, with 14 bases spanning the gap. The CDR3 DNA is TGTGCCAGCAGCCTACAAGGACAGTACACAGATACGCAGTATTTT. The encoded protein is CASSLQGQYTDTQYF.

CDR3 in amino acids: CASSSGGADTEAFF. Written as DNA, the CDR3 is TGCGCCAGCAGCTCAGGGGGCGCGGACACTGAAGCTTTCTTT. V usage is TRBV5-1 and J usage is TRBJ1-1; 8 nucleotides align to TRBD1. The CDR3 is made up of 14 amino acids. Germline V gives CDR1 SGHRS, CDR2 YFSETQ. V lost 3 bases, J lost 3 bases, and 4 bases stayed unmatched.

The chain joins TRBV30 to TRBJ1-1; tentatively, D is TRBD1 (6 bases). The CDR3 extends over 12 amino acids. CDR1 and CDR2 from the germline V gene are GTSNPN and SVGIG (reference sequence). Trimming removed 2 bases at V and 11 bases at J, with 15 bases between. CDR3 residues: CAWSRTAIPAFF. CDR3 bases: TGTGCCTGGAGTAGGACAGCGATTCCTGCTTTCTTT.

The chain recombines TRBV7-9 with TRBJ1-4; D gene uncertain. The CDR3 runs 13 residues. Between the trimmed V and J ends, which lost 10 bases and 7 bases, there was a span of 16 bases. The germline V gene encodes CDR1 SEHNR and CDR2 FQNEAQ (reference sequence). This CDR3 reads CATLPRGLEKLFF. The CDR3 DNA sequence: TGTGCCACCCTTCCCAGAGGCCTTGAAAAACTGTTTTTT. Full variable domain (remainder filled in from reference TRBV7-9 and TRBJ1-4): DTGVSQNPRHKITKRGQNVTFRCDPISEHNRLYWYRQTLGQGPEFLTYFQNEAQLEKSRLLSDRFSAERPKGSFSTLEIQRTEQGDSAMYLCATLPRGLEKLFFGSGTQLSVL.

V is TRBV7-3 and J is TRBJ2-1, with TRBD2 matching over 14 bases. The germline V gene has CDR1 SGHTA and CDR2 FQGTGA. Germline trimming cut 4 bases from V and 8 bases from J; bases unmatched to any gene: 4. This CDR3 has 15 amino acids. The CDR3 spells CASSSSGLAGDEQFF. CDR3 DNA sequence: TGTGCCAGCAGCTCTTCGGGACTAGCGGGAGATGAGCAGTTCTTC.

The chain has TRBV19 and TRBJ2-7; 7 positions agree with TRBD1. The length of the CDR3 is 14 residues. The trim removed 6 bases at V and 1 base at J, leaving 6 bases unmatched. Germline CDR1 and CDR2: LNHDA and SQIVND (reference sequence). The CDR3 bases are TGTGCCAGTAGAAGGCAGGGGGAGTCCTACGAGCAGTACTTC. This gives the protein CASRRQGESYEQYF.

The chain uses TRBV2 and TRBJ1-5; weak D call: TRBD1 (5 bases). The germline V gene encodes CDR1 SNHLY and CDR2 FYNNEI. The CDR3 covers 14 residues. V lost 3 bases and J 7 bases, leaving 13 bases between the germline ends. CDR3 protein: CASSDRAGEQPQHF. For the CDR3, the DNA is TGTGCCAGCAGTGACAGGGCGGGAGAACAGCCCCAGCATTTT.

This clone came up once. The chain couples TRBV9 to TRBJ1-4; possible D gene TRBD1, 5 bases. The V end was cut by 3 bases, the J end by 7 bases, with 16 bases between. CDR1 SGDLS and CDR2 YYNGEE come from the germline V gene. The CDR3 covers 15 residues. CDR3 sequence: CASSAHTGEGEKLFF. The CDR3 DNA reads TGTGCCAGCAGCGCCCACACGGGGGAGGGTGAAAAACTGTTTTTT.

The gene calls are TRBV18 and TRBJ2-5; 8 bases align to TRBD2. Per the germline V gene, CDR1 is KGHSH and CDR2 is LQKENI. Trimming at V came to 1 base and at J to 3 bases, leaving 13 bases not matched to a gene. The CDR3 runs 18 residues. The DNA for the CDR3 is TGTGCCAGCTCACCACGGGCTTCCCCGGGACTAGTCAAAGAGACCCAGTACTTC. Its protein is CASSPRASPGLVKETQYF.

The genes are TRBV7-3 and TRBJ1-1; TRBD1 matches at 7 bases. In germline, CDR1 is SGHTA, CDR2 FQGTGA. The V segment lost 4 bases and the J segment 4 bases; nucleotides outside the gene matches: 3. This CDR3 has 13 amino acids. CDR3 DNA: TGTGCCAGCAGCTCCCAGGGGGTCACTGAAGCTTTCTTT. Its translation is CASSSQGVTEAFF.

The gene calls are TRBV6-6 and TRBJ2-1, with TRBD2 matching over 10 bases. Germline trimming cut 8 bases from V and 6 bases from J; bases unmatched to any gene: 10. CDR3 length: 15 residues. CDR1 and CDR2 (germline): MNHNY, SVGAGI (reference sequence). The CDR3 region is CASGKLAGSGNEQFF. Written as DNA, the CDR3 is TGTGCCAGCGGCAAACTAGCGGGAAGTGGCAATGAGCAGTTCTTC.

As regards this clone: This specimen includes other DNA sequences encoding the same CDR3. The V call is TRBV19, the J call TRBJ1-5; 10 bases map to TRBD1. This CDR3 is built from 14 residues. The V segment lost 9 bases and the J segment 5 bases; nucleotides outside the gene matches: 7. Germline assignment: CDR1 LNHDA and CDR2 SQIVND (reference sequence). CDR3 coding DNA: TGTGCCAGCAGCAGACAGGGGGCCGATCAGCCCCAGCATTTT. This codes for CASSRQGADQPQHF.

The V and J genes are TRBV6-5 and TRBJ2-7; 7 bases map to TRBD1. Trimming at V came to 6 bases and at J to 5 bases, leaving 7 bases not matched to a gene. Germline V gene data show CDR1 as MNHEY and CDR2 as SVGAGI. The CDR3 length is 13 residues. In DNA, the CDR3 is TGTGCCAGCAGACCACACCAGGGGGACGAGCAGTACTTC. As protein: CASRPHQGDEQYF.

The chain employs TRBV18 and TRBJ2-1; 14 bases agree with TRBD2. Looked up from germline, CDR1 is KGHSH and CDR2 is LQKENI. This CDR3 has 16 residues. Trimming took 0 bases from V and 8 from J; bases not matched to a gene: 3. This chain's CDR3 is CASSPPGTSGSDEQFF. As DNA, the CDR3 is TGTGCCAGCTCACCACCCGGGACTAGCGGGAGTGATGAGCAGTTCTTC.

The V call is TRBV5-1, the J call TRBJ1-1, with 7 bases identical to TRBD1. The junction had 5 bases not matched to a gene; V was cut back by 4 bases and J by 2 bases. CDR1 SGHRS and CDR2 YFSETQ come from the germline V gene. This CDR3 comprises 14 residues. CDR3 in DNA: TGCGCCAGCAGCGGACAGGCGTTAAACACTGAAGCTTTCTTT. This gives the protein CASSGQALNTEAFF.

DNA of the CDR3: TGCGCCAGCAGCCCCCCCGGACTAGCGGGAGTAGATACGCAGTATTTT. It codes for CASSPPGLAGVDTQYF. The rearrangement joins TRBV5-1 to TRBJ2-3, with 13 bases identical to TRBD2. V lost 4 bases to trimming and J lost 5 bases; unmatched junction nucleotides: 7. This CDR3 has 16 residues. Germline V gives CDR1 SGHRS, CDR2 YFSETQ.